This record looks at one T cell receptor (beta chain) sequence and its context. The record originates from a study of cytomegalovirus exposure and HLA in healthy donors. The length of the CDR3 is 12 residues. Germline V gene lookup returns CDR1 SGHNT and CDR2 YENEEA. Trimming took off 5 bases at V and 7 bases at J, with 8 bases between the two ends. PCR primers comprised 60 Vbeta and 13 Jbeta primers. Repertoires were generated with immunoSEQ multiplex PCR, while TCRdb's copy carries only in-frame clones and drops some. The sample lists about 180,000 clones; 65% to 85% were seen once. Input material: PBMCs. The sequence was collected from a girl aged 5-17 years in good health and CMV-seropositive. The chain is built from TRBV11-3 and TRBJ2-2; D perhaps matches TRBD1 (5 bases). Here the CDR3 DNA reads TGTGCCAGCAGCCCTCAGGGCGGGGAGCTGTTTTTT. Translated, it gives CASSPQGGELFF.